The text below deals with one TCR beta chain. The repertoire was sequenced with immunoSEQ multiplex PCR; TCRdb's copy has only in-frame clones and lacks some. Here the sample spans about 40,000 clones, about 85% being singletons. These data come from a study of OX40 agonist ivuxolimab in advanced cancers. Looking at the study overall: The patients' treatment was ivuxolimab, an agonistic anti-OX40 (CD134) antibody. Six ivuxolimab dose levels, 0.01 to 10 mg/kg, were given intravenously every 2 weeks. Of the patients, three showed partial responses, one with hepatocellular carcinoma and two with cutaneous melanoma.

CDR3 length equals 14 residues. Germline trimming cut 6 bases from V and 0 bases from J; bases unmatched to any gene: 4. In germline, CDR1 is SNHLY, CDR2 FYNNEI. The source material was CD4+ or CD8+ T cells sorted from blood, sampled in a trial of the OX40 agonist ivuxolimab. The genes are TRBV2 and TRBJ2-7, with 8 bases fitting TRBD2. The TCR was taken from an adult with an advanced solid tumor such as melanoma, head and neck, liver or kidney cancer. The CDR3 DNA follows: TGTGCCAGCAGGCCCAGCGGGAGCTCCTACGAGCAGTACTTC. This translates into CASRPSGSSYEQYF.